The entry below gives a single T cell receptor beta chain sequence along with its context. The data were taken from a study of shared clonotypes between healthy human individuals. The length of the CDR3 is 15 residues. V lost 0 bases and J lost 3; bases outside the gene matches: 3. Looked up from germline, CDR1 is LGHNA and CDR2 is YSLEER. Method: immunoSEQ multiplex PCR; TCRdb's copy keeps in-frame clones and lacks some. The table has 2 million to 3 million clones, just over 90% seen once. This TCR came from a man between 18 and 29 years old in good health. The V call is TRBV4-3, the J call TRBJ2-7; 9 bases line up with TRBD2. Sequenced: naive CD4+ T cells sorted from blood. Subset described: CD45RA+ positively selected. The CDR3 loop reads CASSQDGSGSYEQYF. The CDR3 nucleotides are TGCGCCAGCAGCCAAGATGGTAGCGGGAGCTACGAGCAGTACTTC.